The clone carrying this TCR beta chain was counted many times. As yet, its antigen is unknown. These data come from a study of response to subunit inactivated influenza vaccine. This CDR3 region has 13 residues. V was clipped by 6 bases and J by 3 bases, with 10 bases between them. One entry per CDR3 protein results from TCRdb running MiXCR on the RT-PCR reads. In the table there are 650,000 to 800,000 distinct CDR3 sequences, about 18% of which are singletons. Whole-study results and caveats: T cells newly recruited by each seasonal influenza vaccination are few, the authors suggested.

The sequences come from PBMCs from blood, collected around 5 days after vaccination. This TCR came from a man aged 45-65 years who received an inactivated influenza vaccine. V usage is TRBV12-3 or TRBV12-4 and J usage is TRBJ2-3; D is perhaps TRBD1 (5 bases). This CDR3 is CASSLYRTDTQYF. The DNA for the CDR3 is TGTGCCAGCAGCCTATACAGGACAGATACGCAGTATTTT.